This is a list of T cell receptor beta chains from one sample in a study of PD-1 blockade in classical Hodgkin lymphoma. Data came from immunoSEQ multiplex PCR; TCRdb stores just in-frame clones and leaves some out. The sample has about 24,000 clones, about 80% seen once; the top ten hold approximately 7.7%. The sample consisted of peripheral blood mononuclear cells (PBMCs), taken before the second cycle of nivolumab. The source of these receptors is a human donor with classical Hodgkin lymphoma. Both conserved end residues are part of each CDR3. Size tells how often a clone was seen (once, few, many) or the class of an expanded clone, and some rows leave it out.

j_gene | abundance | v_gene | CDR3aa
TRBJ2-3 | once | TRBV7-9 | CASSFGTWTSGEWDTQYF
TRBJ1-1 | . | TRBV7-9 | CASSLGGMNTEAFF
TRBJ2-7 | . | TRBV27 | CASRRGGLGLTYEQYF
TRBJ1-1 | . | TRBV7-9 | CASSRRQGASEAFF
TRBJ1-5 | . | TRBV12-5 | CASGLAPVGNQPQHF
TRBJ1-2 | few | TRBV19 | CASRLTARIYGYTF
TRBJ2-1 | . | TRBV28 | CASSLREFEQFF
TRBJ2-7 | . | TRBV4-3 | CASSHLAGGVYEQYF
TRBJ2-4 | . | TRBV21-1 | CASSKECGGDNAKNIQYF
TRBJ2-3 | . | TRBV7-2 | CASSPKTGWDTQYF
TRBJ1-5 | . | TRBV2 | CASSEAGRPQHF
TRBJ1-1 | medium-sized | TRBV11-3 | CASSLDLTGNTEAFF
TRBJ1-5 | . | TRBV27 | CASSLFGVHQPQHF
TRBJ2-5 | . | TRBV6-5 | CASRLAGVETQYF
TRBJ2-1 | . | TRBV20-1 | CSARYFKEQFF
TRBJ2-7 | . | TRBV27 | CASSFYNTGVGYEQYF
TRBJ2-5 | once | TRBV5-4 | CAPEETQYF
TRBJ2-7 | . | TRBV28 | CASIQVLGYEQYF
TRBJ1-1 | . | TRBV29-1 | CSVGAGWGMNTEAFF
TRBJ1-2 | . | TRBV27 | CASSRKGSTTGPSRGYTF
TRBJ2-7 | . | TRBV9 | CASSRTSGSSYEQYF
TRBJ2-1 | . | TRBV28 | CASSPGLALDEQFF
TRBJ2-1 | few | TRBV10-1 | CASLTSGRRNEQFF
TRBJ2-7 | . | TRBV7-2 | CASSYGLVVYEQYF